The source of this T cell receptor (beta chain) is a study of OX40 agonist ivuxolimab in advanced cancers. Study background: It was ivuxolimab, an agonistic anti-OX40 (CD134) antibody, that patients were treated with. A mean age of around 60 years, range about 23 to 90, was recorded, and roughly 80% were male. Study-wide results and limits: CD8+ T cells showed, on average, more clonal expansion than CD4+ cells.

Details on this clone: The antigen is unknown.

People who had autoimmune disease history or systemic immunosuppression were excluded. TCRdb keeps only in-frame clones here, not all; method: immunoSEQ multiplex PCR. Among about 67,000 clones listed, about 85% were seen once. Germline loops: CDR1 SGHRS, CDR2 YFSETQ. The ends lost 0 bases at V and 8 bases at J; junction bases unmatched: 3. There are 15 residues in the CDR3. The chain uses TRBV5-1 and TRBJ1-4, with TRBD1 matching over 11 bases. The receptor's source is an adult with an advanced solid tumor such as melanoma, head and neck, liver or kidney cancer. The sample consisted of CD4+ or CD8+ T cells sorted from blood, taken in a trial of the OX40 agonist ivuxolimab. The CDR3 DNA reads as TGCGCCAGCAGCTTGGCCGGGACAGGGGGAGAAAAACTGTTTTTT. This translates into CASSLAGTGGEKLFF.